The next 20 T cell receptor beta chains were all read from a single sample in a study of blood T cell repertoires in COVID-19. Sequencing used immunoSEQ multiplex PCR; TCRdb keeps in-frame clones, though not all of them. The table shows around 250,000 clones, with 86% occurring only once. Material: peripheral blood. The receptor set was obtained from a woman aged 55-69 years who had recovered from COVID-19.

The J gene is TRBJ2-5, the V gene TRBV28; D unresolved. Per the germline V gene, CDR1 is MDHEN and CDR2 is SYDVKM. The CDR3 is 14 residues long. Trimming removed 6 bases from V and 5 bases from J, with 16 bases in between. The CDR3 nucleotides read TGTGCCAGCAGGGCCCAGAAAATCGGGGAGACCCAGTACTTC. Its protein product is CASRAQKIGETQYF. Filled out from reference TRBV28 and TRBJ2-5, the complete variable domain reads DVKVTQSSRYLVKRTGEKVFLECVQDMDHENMFWYRQDPGLGLRLIYFSYDVKMKEKGDIPEGYSVSREKKERFSLILESASTNQTSMYLCASRAQKIGETQYFGPGTRLLVL.

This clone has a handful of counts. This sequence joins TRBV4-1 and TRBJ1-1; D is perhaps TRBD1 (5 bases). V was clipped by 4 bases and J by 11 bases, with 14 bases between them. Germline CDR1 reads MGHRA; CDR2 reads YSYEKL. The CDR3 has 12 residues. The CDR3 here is CASSRSEGLAFF. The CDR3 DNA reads TGCGCCAGCAGCCGCTCCGAGGGACTGGCTTTCTTT.

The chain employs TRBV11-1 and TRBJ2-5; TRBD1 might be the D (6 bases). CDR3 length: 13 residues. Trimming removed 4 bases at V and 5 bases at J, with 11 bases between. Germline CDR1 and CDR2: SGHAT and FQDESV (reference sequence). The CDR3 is CASSWTQGETQYF. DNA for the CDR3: TGTGCCAGCAGCTGGACCCAGGGGGAGACCCAGTACTTC.

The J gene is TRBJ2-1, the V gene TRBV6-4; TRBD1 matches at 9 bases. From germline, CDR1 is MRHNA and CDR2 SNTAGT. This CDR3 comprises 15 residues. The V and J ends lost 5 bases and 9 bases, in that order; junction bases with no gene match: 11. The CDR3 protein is CASSSTGTGWAEQFF. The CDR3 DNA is TGTGCCAGCAGTTCAACCGGGACAGGGTGGGCTGAGCAGTTCTTC.

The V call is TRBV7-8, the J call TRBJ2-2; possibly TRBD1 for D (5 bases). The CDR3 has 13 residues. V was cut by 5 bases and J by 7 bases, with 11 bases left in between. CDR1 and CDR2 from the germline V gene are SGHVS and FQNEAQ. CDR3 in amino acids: CASSHDRGGELFF. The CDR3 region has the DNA TGTGCCAGCAGCCACGATAGGGGCGGGGAGCTGTTTTTT.

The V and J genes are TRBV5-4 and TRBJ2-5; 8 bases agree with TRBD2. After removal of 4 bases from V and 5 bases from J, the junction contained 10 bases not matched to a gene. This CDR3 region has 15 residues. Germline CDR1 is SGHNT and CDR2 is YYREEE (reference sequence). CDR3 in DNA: TGTGCCAGCAGCACATCCCGGGAGGGGAAGGAGACCCAGTACTTC. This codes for CASSTSREGKETQYF.

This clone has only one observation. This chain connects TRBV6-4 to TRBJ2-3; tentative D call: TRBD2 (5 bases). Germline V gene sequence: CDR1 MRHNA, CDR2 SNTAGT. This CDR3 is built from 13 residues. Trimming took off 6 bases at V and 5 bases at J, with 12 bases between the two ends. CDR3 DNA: TGTGCCAGCAGCCTAATTGCGGGAGATACGCAGTATTTT. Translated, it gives CASSLIAGDTQYF.

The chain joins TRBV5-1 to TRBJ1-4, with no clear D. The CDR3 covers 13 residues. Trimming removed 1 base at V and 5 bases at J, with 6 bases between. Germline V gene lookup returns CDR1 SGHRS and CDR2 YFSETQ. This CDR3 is CASSLSGNEKLFF. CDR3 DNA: TGCGCCAGCAGCTTGTCGGGGAATGAAAAACTGTTTTTT.

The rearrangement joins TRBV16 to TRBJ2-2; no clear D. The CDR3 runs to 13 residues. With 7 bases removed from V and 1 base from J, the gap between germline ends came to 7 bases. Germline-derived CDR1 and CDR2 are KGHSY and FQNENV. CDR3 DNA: TGTGCCAGCAAGAGTGAGAACACCGGGGAGCTGTTTTTT. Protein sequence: CASKSENTGELFF.

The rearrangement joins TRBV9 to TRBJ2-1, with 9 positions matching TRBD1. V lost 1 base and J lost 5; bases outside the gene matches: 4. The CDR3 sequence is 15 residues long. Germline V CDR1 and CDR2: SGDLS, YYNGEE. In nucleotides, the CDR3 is TGTGCCAGCAGCGTAACCGGGACAGGGAACAATGAGCAGTTCTTC. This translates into CASSVTGTGNNEQFF.

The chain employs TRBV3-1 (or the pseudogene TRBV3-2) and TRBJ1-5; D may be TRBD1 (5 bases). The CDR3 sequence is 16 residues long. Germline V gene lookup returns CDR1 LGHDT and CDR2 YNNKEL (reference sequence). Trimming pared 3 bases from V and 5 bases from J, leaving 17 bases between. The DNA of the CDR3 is TGTGCCAGCAGCCAGACAGACGCCGACCGGGATCAGCCCCAGCATTTT. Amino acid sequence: CASSQTDADRDQPQHF.

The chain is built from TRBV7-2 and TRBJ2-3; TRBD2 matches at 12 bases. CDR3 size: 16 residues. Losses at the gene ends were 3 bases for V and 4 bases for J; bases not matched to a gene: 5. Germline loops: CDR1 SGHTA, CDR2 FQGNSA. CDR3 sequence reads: CASSFLAGGLSDTQYF. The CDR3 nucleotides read TGTGCCAGCAGCTTCCTAGCGGGGGGGCTATCAGATACGCAGTATTTT.

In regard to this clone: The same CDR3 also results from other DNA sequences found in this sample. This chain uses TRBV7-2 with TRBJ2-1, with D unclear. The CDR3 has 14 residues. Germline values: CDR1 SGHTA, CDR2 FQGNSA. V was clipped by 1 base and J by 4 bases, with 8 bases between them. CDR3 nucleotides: TGTGCCAGCAGCTTAGTGAGTCTATACAATGAGCAGTTCTTC. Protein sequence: CASSLVSLYNEQFF.

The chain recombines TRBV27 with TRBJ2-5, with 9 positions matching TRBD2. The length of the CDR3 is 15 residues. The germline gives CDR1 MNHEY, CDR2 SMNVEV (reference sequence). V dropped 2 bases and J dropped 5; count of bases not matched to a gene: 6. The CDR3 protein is CASSLGSSGVETQYF. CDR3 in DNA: TGTGCCAGCAGTTTAGGGTCTAGCGGGGTGGAGACCCAGTACTTC.

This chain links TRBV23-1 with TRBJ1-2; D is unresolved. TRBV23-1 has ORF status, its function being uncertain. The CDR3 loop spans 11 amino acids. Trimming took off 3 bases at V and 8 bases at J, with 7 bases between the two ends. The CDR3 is CASSHGFGYTF. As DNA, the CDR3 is TGCGCCAGCAGTCACGGGTTCGGCTACACCTTC.

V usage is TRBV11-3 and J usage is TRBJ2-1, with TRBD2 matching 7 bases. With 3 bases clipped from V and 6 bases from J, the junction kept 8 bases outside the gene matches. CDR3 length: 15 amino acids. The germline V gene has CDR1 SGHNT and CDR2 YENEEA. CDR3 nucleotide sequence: TGTGCCAGCAGCTTGGGCGGGGGAGCGCTCAATGAGCAGTTCTTC. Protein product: CASSLGGGALNEQFF.

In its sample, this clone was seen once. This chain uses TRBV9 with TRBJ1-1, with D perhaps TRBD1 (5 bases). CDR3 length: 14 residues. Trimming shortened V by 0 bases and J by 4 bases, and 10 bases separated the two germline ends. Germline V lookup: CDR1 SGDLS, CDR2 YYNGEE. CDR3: CASSVDPGGTEAFF. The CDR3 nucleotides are TGTGCCAGCAGCGTAGACCCCGGGGGCACTGAAGCTTTCTTT.

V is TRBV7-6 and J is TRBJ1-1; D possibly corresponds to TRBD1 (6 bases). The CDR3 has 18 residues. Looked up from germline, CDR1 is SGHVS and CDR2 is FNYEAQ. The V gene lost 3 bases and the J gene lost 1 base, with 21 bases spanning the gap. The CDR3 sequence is CASSLRVGHPASNTEAFF. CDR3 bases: TGTGCCAGCAGCTTGAGGGTGGGACACCCCGCTTCGAACACTGAAGCTTTCTTT.

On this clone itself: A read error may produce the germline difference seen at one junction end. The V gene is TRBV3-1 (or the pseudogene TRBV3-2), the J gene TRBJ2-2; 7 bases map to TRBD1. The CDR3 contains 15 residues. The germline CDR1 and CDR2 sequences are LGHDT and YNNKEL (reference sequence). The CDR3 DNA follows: TGTGCCAGCACCCAAACAGGGGCGAACACCGGGGAGCTGTTTTTT. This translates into CASTQTGANTGELFF.

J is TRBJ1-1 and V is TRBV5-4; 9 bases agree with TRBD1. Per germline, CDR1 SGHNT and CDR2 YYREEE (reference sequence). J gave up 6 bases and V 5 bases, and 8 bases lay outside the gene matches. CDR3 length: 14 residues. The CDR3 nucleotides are TGTGCCAGCAGATCGACAGGGGGGAGGGCTGAAGCTTTCTTT. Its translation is CASRSTGGRAEAFF.